The 14 T cell receptor beta chains in this list originate from one sample, sequenced in a study of blood T cell repertoires in COVID-19. The data were produced by immunoSEQ multiplex PCR, yet TCRdb's version contains in-frame clones alone and is incomplete. The data hold 30,000 to 50,000 clones, with about nine tenths observed a single time. The specimen sequenced was peripheral blood. These receptor sequences come from a woman aged 25 to 39 in a cohort sampled during active COVID-19.

The J gene is TRBJ2-7, the V gene TRBV28; D is possibly TRBD2 (6 bases). The V and J ends lost 3 bases and 0 bases respectively, with 9 bases between them. Germline V gene lookup returns CDR1 MDHEN and CDR2 SYDVKM. The CDR3 has 14 residues. CDR3 amino acids: CASSFGLSSYEQYF. DNA for the CDR3: TGTGCCAGCAGTTTCGGACTAAGCTCCTACGAGCAGTACTTC.

J is TRBJ2-7 and V is TRBV6-1, with 9 bases that match TRBD1. The CDR3 spans 14 residues. CDR1 is MNHNS, CDR2 SASEGT, per germline. Germline trimming cut 3 bases from V and 5 bases from J; bases unmatched to any gene: 5. In DNA form, the CDR3 reads TGTGCCAGCAGTGAGACAGGGGGGACCAACGAGCAGTACTTC. It specifies CASSETGGTNEQYF.

The chain couples TRBV4-3 to TRBJ1-3; a weak D match, TRBD1 (6 bases). The CDR3 has 15 amino acids. The V gene's germline CDR1 is LGHNA and CDR2 YSLEER. Trimming left V 3 bases short and J 4 bases short, with 13 bases between. DNA for the CDR3: TGCGCCAGCAGCCACTTACAGGGTCCCGGAAACACCATATATTTT. Its translation: CASSHLQGPGNTIYF.

The sample holds one count of this clone. The V gene is TRBV6-4, the J gene TRBJ1-6; 11 positions match TRBD1. CDR1 and CDR2 (germline): MRHNA, SNTAGT. Losses at the gene ends were 4 bases for V and 14 bases for J; bases not matched to a gene: 10. The CDR3 extends over 15 amino acids. CDR3 loop: CASSAQGTGGSALHF. CDR3 DNA sequence: TGTGCCAGCAGTGCCCAGGGGACAGGGGGAAGCGCCCTCCACTTT.

This chain joins TRBV6-1 and TRBJ2-7; 8 bases map to TRBD2. The CDR3 runs to 16 residues. Germline assignment: CDR1 MNHNS and CDR2 SASEGT. The trim removed 4 bases at V and 6 bases at J, leaving 14 bases unmatched. In DNA form, the CDR3 reads TGTGCCAGCAGTGCTCGGGGGGGGGCAGGAGGGAGCGAGCAGTACTTC. It translates to CASSARGGAGGSEQYF.

The rearrangement links TRBV18 to TRBJ1-1; no clear D gene. The CDR3 totals 15 residues. Germline values: CDR1 KGHSH, CDR2 LQKENI. V lost 2 bases and J lost 5, with 15 bases in between. CDR3 bases: TGTGCCAGCTCACCATTGGGCGGGGTGACGACTGAAGCTTTCTTT. Amino acids: CASSPLGGVTTEAFF.

The chain recombines TRBV5-1 with TRBJ1-6; D is perhaps TRBD1 (6 bases). The germline CDR1 and CDR2 sequences are SGHRS and YFSETQ. V lost 5 bases to trimming and J lost 8 bases, with 14 bases between them. The CDR3 contains 14 residues. CDR3 residues: CASSEGDIDSPLHF. CDR3 nucleotide sequence: TGCGCCAGCAGTGAGGGGGATATAGATTCACCCCTCCACTTT.

V and J are TRBV2 and TRBJ1-1; D remains ambiguous. The CDR3 length is 12 residues. CDR1 and CDR2 from the germline V gene are SNHLY and FYNNEI. V lost 7 bases and J 4 bases, leaving 10 bases between the germline ends. The CDR3 nucleotides are TGTGCCAGCAACGGGAAGGGCACTGAAGCTTTCTTT. Amino acids: CASNGKGTEAFF.

V gene TRBV19 combines with J gene TRBJ2-7, with D uncertain. The CDR3 length is 10 residues. The V end lost 10 bases, the J end lost 13 bases, and 17 bases lay between the germline ends. Germline CDR1 and CDR2: LNHDA and SQIVND (reference sequence). The CDR3 loop reads CATLGPPQYF. The CDR3 nucleotides are TGTGCCACCCTAGGCCCGCCTCAATACTTC.

This chain uses TRBV4-2 with TRBJ1-6; D is unclear. CDR3 length: 15 amino acids. Looked up from germline, CDR1 is LGHNA and CDR2 is YNFKEQ. Trimming left V 0 bases short and J 5 bases short, with 8 bases between. CDR3 region: CASSQERTNNSPLHF. The CDR3 nucleotides are TGTGCCAGCAGCCAAGAAAGAACTAATAATTCACCCCTCCACTTT.

The J gene is TRBJ1-1, the V gene TRBV11-3; 7 bases are shared with TRBD1. The CDR3 is 14 amino acids. Germline-derived CDR1 and CDR2 are SGHNT and YENEEA. The V segment lost 3 bases and the J segment 4 bases; nucleotides outside the gene matches: 5. In nucleotides, the CDR3 is TGTGCCAGCAGCTTTTTGCCAGGGGGCACTGAAGCTTTCTTT. Translating it yields CASSFLPGGTEAFF.

The CDR3 sequence: CASSPPQGTYGYTF. CDR3 in DNA: TGTGCCAGCAGCCCACCTCAGGGTACCTATGGCTACACCTTC. This chain connects TRBV5-6 to TRBJ1-2; D might be TRBD1 (5 bases). CDR3 size: 14 residues. Trimming shortened V by 4 bases and J by 4 bases, and 14 bases separated the two germline ends. The germline gives CDR1 SGHDT, CDR2 YYEEEE.

The chain uses TRBV5-4 and TRBJ2-3; D might be TRBD2 (5 bases). The V end was cut by 0 bases, the J end by 3 bases, with 11 bases between. The CDR3 consists of 15 residues. Germline V gives CDR1 SGHNT, CDR2 YYREEE (reference sequence). Here the CDR3 DNA reads TGTGCCAGCAGCTTGGCTATCGGGAATACAGATACGCAGTATTTT. Protein: CASSLAIGNTDTQYF.

CDR3 DNA sequence: TGTGCCATCGGAAGAGGGCTAGCGGGGGGGGCTGATACGCAGTATTTT. Translated: CAIGRGLAGGADTQYF. V gene TRBV10-3 combines with J gene TRBJ2-3; 12 nucleotides match TRBD2. There are 16 residues in the CDR3. The V gene end was trimmed by 8 bases and the J gene end by 6 bases; junction bases not matched to a gene: 12. Germline V gives CDR1 ENHRY, CDR2 SYGVKD.